Each of the 31 T cell receptor beta chains below was sequenced from the same sample in a study of yellow fever vaccine responses in identical twins. TCRdb reprocessed the RT-PCR reads with MiXCR, giving one entry per CDR3 protein. The sample has around 600 distinct CDR3 sequences; about 88% are singletons. The starting material was T cells from blood (PBMCs), unsorted or a sorted subset (not recorded which), obtained before or after yellow fever vaccination (not recorded which). These receptors were collected from a female donor who received the yellow fever vaccine.

This sequence joins TRBV11-2 and TRBJ2-1; 11 bases are shared with TRBD2. J lost 4 bases, V lost 3 bases, and 8 bases had no gene match. Germline CDR1 and CDR2: SGHAT and FQNNGV. The CDR3 runs 17 residues. CDR3 amino acids: CASSFWSASGGYNEQFF. The CDR3 nucleotides are TGTGCCAGCAGCTTTTGGTCGGCTAGCGGGGGGTACAATGAGCAGTTCTTC.

The rearrangement joins TRBV10-1 to TRBJ1-1; D call uncertain. V was clipped by 5 bases and J by 4 bases, with 14 bases between them. The length of the CDR3 is 14 residues. CDR1 and CDR2 from the germline V gene are WNHNN and SYGVQD (reference sequence). CDR3 in amino acids: CASSLGGRGTEAFF. In DNA, the CDR3 is TGCGCCAGCAGTCTAGGAGGTCGGGGCACTGAAGCTTTCTTT.

This chain uses TRBV3-1 with TRBJ1-2; TRBD1 might be the D (5 bases). Looked up from germline, CDR1 is LGHDT and CDR2 is YNNKEL (reference sequence). The V and J ends lost 4 bases and 2 bases respectively, with 11 bases between them. The CDR3 consists of 14 residues. This CDR3 reads CASSRRDGNYGYTF. In DNA form, the CDR3 reads TGTGCCAGCAGCCGAAGGGACGGGAACTATGGCTACACCTTC.

V usage is TRBV6-1 and J usage is TRBJ1-1; 8 bases match TRBD1. Germline loops: CDR1 MNHNS, CDR2 SASEGT. This CDR3 has 13 amino acids. V lost 6 bases, J lost 5 bases, and 5 bases stayed unmatched. Here the CDR3 DNA reads TGTGCCAGCAGGGCAGGGGGCCGGACTGAAGCTTTCTTT. It encodes CASRAGGRTEAFF.

The chain links TRBV6-2 or TRBV6-3 to TRBJ2-7; no clear D. The germline CDR1 and CDR2 sequences are MNHEY and SVGEGT. Deletions cut 6 bases from V and 4 bases from J, with 16 bases between. CDR3 length: 14 amino acids. The CDR3 DNA sequence: TGTGCCAGCAGCGCTCAGGTTTCCACATACGAGCAGTACGTC. Residues: CASSAQVSTYEQYV.

The V gene is TRBV10-2, the J gene TRBJ1-5, with D unclear. V dropped 0 bases and J dropped 3 bases, with 6 bases sitting between them. The CDR3 is made up of 14 amino acids. CDR1 and CDR2 from the germline V gene are WSHSY and SAAADI. The CDR3 nucleotides are TGCGCCAGCAGTGAGTCCGGCCCCAATCAGCCCCAGCATTTT. Protein: CASSESGPNQPQHF.

The chain links TRBV4-2 to TRBJ2-3, with 10 positions matching TRBD1. CDR3 length: 15 residues. V shed 6 bases, J shed 3 bases, and the junction held 6 bases outside the gene matches. Germline V lookup: CDR1 LGHNA, CDR2 YNFKEQ. CDR3 bases: TGTGCCAGCAGATCGGGACAGGGGAGGACAGATACGCAGTATTTT. Amino acids: CASRSGQGRTDTQYF.

The chain carries TRBV30 and TRBJ1-3, with D perhaps TRBD1 (6 bases). V lost 3 bases and J lost 4, with 19 bases in between. The CDR3 contains 16 residues. CDR1 and CDR2 from the germline V gene are GTSNPN and SVGIG (reference sequence). For the CDR3, the DNA is TGTGCCTGGAGGGGGACACCGGGAAACAACGGAAACACCATATATTTT. Encoded protein: CAWRGTPGNNGNTIYF.

V gene TRBV7-3 combines with J gene TRBJ1-2, with 7 positions matching TRBD1. This CDR3 is built from 13 residues. Germline CDR1 SGHTA, CDR2 FQGTGA. V lost 2 bases and J lost 7; bases outside the gene matches: 4. CDR3 amino acids: CASSLEGARGYTF. The CDR3 bases are TGTGCCAGCAGCTTAGAGGGGGCGCGTGGCTACACCTTC.

The chain links TRBV5-1 to TRBJ2-7; 11 bases are a match to TRBD2. J lost 6 bases, V lost 4 bases, and 9 bases had no gene match. CDR1 and CDR2 (germline): SGHRS, YFSETQ. The CDR3 has 15 residues. CDR3 sequence (DNA): TGCGCCAGCAGCAATGAGCTAGCGGGAGGTTCCGAGCAGTACTTC. Its protein is CASSNELAGGSEQYF.

This clonotype was picked up one time. This sequence joins TRBV7-2 and TRBJ1-6; 9 nucleotides match TRBD1. CDR1 and CDR2 from the germline V gene are SGHTA and FQGNSA. The CDR3 consists of 14 residues. V was clipped by 3 bases and J by 9 bases; unmatched bases: 3. CDR3 DNA sequence: TGTGCCAGCAGCTTCCGGGACAGGGTTTCACCCCTCCACTTT. This gives the protein CASSFRDRVSPLHF.

The V and J genes are TRBV11-2 and TRBJ2-1; D is possibly TRBD1 (6 bases). Germline CDR1 and CDR2: SGHAT and FQNNGV. The CDR3 spans 12 residues. V lost 7 bases and J 6 bases, leaving 10 bases between the germline ends. The CDR3 is CASTLTGNEQFF. The CDR3 DNA reads as TGTGCCAGCACTTTGACAGGCAATGAGCAGTTCTTC. The variable domain in full, with the rest retrieved from reference TRBV11-2 and TRBJ2-1, is EAGVAQSPRYKIIEKRQSVAFWCNPISGHATLYWYQQILGQGPKLLIQFQNNGVVDDSQLPKDRFSAERLKGVDSTLKIQPAKLEDSAVYLCASTLTGNEQFFGPGTRLTVL.

The chain links TRBV7-6 to TRBJ2-3; possibly TRBD2 for D (7 bases). This CDR3 has 17 residues. Trimming pared 5 bases from V and 3 bases from J, leaving 21 bases between. Germline lookup yields CDR1 SGHVS and CDR2 FNYEAQ. The CDR3 region is CASSRGASGRITDTQYF. The CDR3 DNA reads as TGTGCCAGCAGCCGGGGGGCTAGCGGACGTATTACAGATACGCAGTATTTT.

This clonotype was observed once. The chain employs TRBV10-1 and TRBJ1-5; no clear D. V was cut by 5 bases and J by 2 bases, with 4 bases left in between. The CDR3 is 12 residues long. Germline CDR1 and CDR2: WNHNN and SYGVQD (reference sequence). The CDR3 spells CASSTGNQPQHF. The CDR3, as DNA: TGCGCCAGCAGTACGGGCAATCAGCCCCAGCATTTT.

This sequence joins TRBV7-3 and TRBJ2-3, with D perhaps matching TRBD2 (6 bases). The CDR3 runs to 13 residues. Trimming took off 1 base at V and 4 bases at J, with 6 bases between the two ends. Looked up from germline, CDR1 is SGHTA and CDR2 is FQGTGA. The CDR3 bases are TGTGCCAGCAGCTTAAGGGAGGCAGATACGCAGTATTTT. As protein: CASSLREADTQYF.

This clonotype was picked up one time. The chain recombines TRBV4-1 with TRBJ2-3; 7 bases are shared with TRBD2. Germline-derived CDR1 and CDR2 are MGHRA and YSYEKL. J was trimmed by 0 bases and V by 0 bases; bases with no gene match: 9. The CDR3 sequence is 18 residues long. The CDR3 reads CASSQEIARSGSTDTQYF. DNA for the CDR3: TGCGCCAGCAGCCAAGAAATCGCCCGTAGCGGGAGCACAGATACGCAGTATTTT.

The gene calls are TRBV10-3 and TRBJ1-4, with D perhaps TRBD1 (5 bases). V lost 2 bases, J lost 7 bases, and 11 bases lay in between. The CDR3 loop spans 14 amino acids. Germline V gene data show CDR1 as ENHRY and CDR2 as SYGVKD. The CDR3 DNA follows: TGTGCCATCAGTGAGGGCAGGGATAGTGAAAAACTGTTTTTT. It is translated as CAISEGRDSEKLFF.

This chain links TRBV30 with TRBJ1-2, with D hard to call. Germline values: CDR1 GTSNPN, CDR2 SVGIG (reference sequence). Trimming removed 0 bases from V and 5 bases from J, with 10 bases in between. This CDR3 is built from 13 residues. The CDR3 sequence: CAWSVEAEYGYTF. CDR3 DNA: TGTGCCTGGAGTGTAGAGGCCGAGTATGGCTACACCTTC. The full variable domain, its missing parts supplied by reference TRBV30 and TRBJ1-2, is SQTIHQWPATLVQPVGSPLSLECTVEGTSNPNLYWYRQAAGRGLQLLFYSVGIGQISSEVPQNLSASRPQDRQFILSSKKLLLSDSGFYLCAWSVEAEYGYTFGSGTRLTVV.

This clonotype has only a few counts. CDR3 in amino acids: CASSPLGQTNEKLFF. DNA for the CDR3: TGTGCCAGCAGCCCCCTGGGACAGACTAATGAAAAACTGTTTTTT. This chain uses TRBV11-3 with TRBJ1-4; 7 bases match TRBD1. J gave up 2 bases and V 5 bases, and 5 bases lay outside the gene matches. There are 15 residues in the CDR3. The germline V gene has CDR1 SGHNT and CDR2 YENEEA. The whole variable domain, filled in from reference TRBV11-3 and TRBJ1-4, reads EAGVVQSPRYKIIEKKQPVAFWCNPISGHNTLYWYLQNLGQGPELLIRYENEEAVDDSQLPKDRFSAERLKGVDSTLKIQPAELGDSAVYLCASSPLGQTNEKLFFGSGTQLSVL.

A few counts support this clonotype. The chain recombines TRBV9 with TRBJ2-1, with D possibly being TRBD2 (7 bases). Germline lookup yields CDR1 SGDLS and CDR2 YYNGEE. The CDR3 extends over 15 amino acids. V lost 6 bases and J 5 bases, leaving 18 bases between the germline ends. CDR3 nucleotides: TGTGCCAGCACGGGGGGCGGGAGTTTGAACAATGAGCAGTTCTTC. This translates into CASTGGGSLNNEQFF.

The chain links TRBV11-2 to TRBJ2-7; 7 nucleotides match TRBD2. Trimming took 8 bases from V and 0 from J; bases not matched to a gene: 7. The length of the CDR3 is 14 residues. Looked up from germline, CDR1 is SGHAT and CDR2 is FQNNGV. The CDR3 DNA is TGTGCCAGCGGAACCTCTAGCGGCTCCTACGAGCAGTACTTC. Its protein is CASGTSSGSYEQYF. Variable domain in full (rest from reference TRBV11-2 and TRBJ2-7): EAGVAQSPRYKIIEKRQSVAFWCNPISGHATLYWYQQILGQGPKLLIQFQNNGVVDDSQLPKDRFSAERLKGVDSTLKIQPAKLEDSAVYLCASGTSSGSYEQYFGPGTRLTVT.

This chain connects TRBV7-1 to TRBJ2-3; D gene ambiguous. Being an ORF, TRBV7-1 has a function that is uncertain. The CDR3 contains 14 residues. V lost 1 base, J lost 4 bases, and 9 bases lay in between. This CDR3 reads CASSSDLAADTQYF. The CDR3 nucleotides are TGTGCCAGCAGCTCAGACCTCGCGGCAGATACGCAGTATTTT.

The chain links TRBV12-3 or TRBV12-4 to TRBJ2-1; D gene ambiguous. V gave up 5 bases and J gave up 4 bases, with 3 bases separating them. The CDR3 has 11 residues. The chain's CDR3 is CASSTYNEQFF. DNA for the CDR3: TGTGCCAGCAGTACTTACAATGAGCAGTTCTTC.

CDR3 bases: TGTGCCAGCAGCTCTAGCGGGAGGGCCTACGAGCAGTACTTC. Translated, it gives CASSSSGRAYEQYF. V usage is TRBV7-2 and J usage is TRBJ2-7, with 12 bases lining up with TRBD2. CDR3 length: 14 amino acids. The germline gives CDR1 SGHTA, CDR2 FQGNSA. V lost 4 bases and J lost 2; bases outside the gene matches: 0.

This chain uses TRBV10-3 with TRBJ1-1; 7 bases agree with TRBD1. Germline loops: CDR1 ENHRY, CDR2 SYGVKD. The CDR3 runs to 14 residues. Trimming cost V 6 bases and J 4 bases; bases outside gene matches: 8. This CDR3 is CAIRADRDATEAFF. The CDR3 DNA sequence: TGTGCCATCAGGGCAGACAGGGATGCCACTGAAGCTTTCTTT.

The chain combines TRBV10-1 with TRBJ2-3; 7 bases line up with TRBD1. Germline trimming cut 5 bases from V and 6 bases from J; bases unmatched to any gene: 5. This CDR3 comprises 13 residues. Germline CDR1 and CDR2: WNHNN and SYGVQD (reference sequence). CDR3 nucleotide sequence: TGCGCCAGCAGTATGAGGGGGCTGGATACGCAGTATTTT. Its protein product is CASSMRGLDTQYF.

The chain has TRBV30 and TRBJ1-4; D not resolved. Germline V gene sequence: CDR1 GTSNPN, CDR2 SVGIG (reference sequence). Trimming left V 5 bases short and J 4 bases short, with 8 bases between. The CDR3 loop spans 12 amino acids. In nucleotides, the CDR3 is TGTGCCTGGGGGGTGGTTAATGAAAAACTGTTTTTT. It specifies CAWGVVNEKLFF.

V usage is TRBV18 and J usage is TRBJ1-1; D is ambiguous. Germline V gene sequence: CDR1 KGHSH, CDR2 LQKENI. The V end was cut by 0 bases, the J end by 2 bases, with 7 bases between. The CDR3 sequence is 14 residues long. CDR3 coding DNA: TGTGCCAGCTCACCACCTCCGGGAAACACTGAAGCTTTCTTT. Amino acid sequence: CASSPPPGNTEAFF.

V and J are TRBV29-1 and TRBJ2-1, with a tentative D call TRBD2 (6 bases). The V end lost 7 bases, the J end lost 2 bases, and 12 bases lay between the germline ends. Germline CDR1 and CDR2: SQVTM and ANQGSEA. The CDR3 extends over 13 amino acids. The CDR3 nucleotides are TGCAGCGACTACGGGAGTGCCTACAATGAGCAGTTCTTC. Its translation: CSDYGSAYNEQFF.

V is TRBV4-1 and J is TRBJ2-3, with D unresolved. Deletions cut 0 bases from V and 2 bases from J, with 18 bases between. The CDR3 runs to 18 residues. Germline V gene lookup returns CDR1 MGHRA and CDR2 YSYEKL. The CDR3 is CASSQDAVSYSPTDTQYF. Here the CDR3 DNA reads TGCGCCAGCAGCCAAGATGCGGTTTCGTATAGTCCCACAGATACGCAGTATTTT.

This clonotype was counted once. The chain carries TRBV7-3 and TRBJ2-3, with D tentatively TRBD1 or TRBD2 (6 bases each). Trimming left V 1 base short and J 0 bases short, with 11 bases between. The CDR3 has 16 residues. Germline V gene lookup returns CDR1 SGHTA and CDR2 FQGTGA. The CDR3 coding sequence is TGTGCCAGCAGCTTAAAGGGGGGTTCTAGCACAGATACGCAGTATTTT. Translated: CASSLKGGSSTDTQYF.